These 18 T cell receptor beta chains originate from one sample sequenced in a study of T-cell memory formation after mild COVID-19. TCRdb ran MiXCR on the 5' RACE reads and lists one entry per CDR3 protein. This table holds 250,000 to 350,000 distinct CDR3 sequences, 15% to 20% found once. Material: PBMCs or a T cell subset sorted from them (not recorded which). These receptors were obtained from a man younger than 35 who had mild COVID-19 (a few samples of this study predate the infection). Cell type and time point are not known.

This clonotype was seen more than once but under ten times. The CDR3 here is CASSLAQGTYEQYF. The CDR3 DNA reads as TGCGCCAGCAGCTTGGCACAGGGGACCTACGAGCAGTACTTC. The chain joins TRBV5-1 to TRBJ2-7, with 7 bases lining up with TRBD1. The CDR3 extends over 14 amino acids. CDR1 is SGHRS and CDR2 is YFSETQ in the germline V gene. Unmatched junction bases numbered 2, after V lost 0 bases and J lost 2 bases.

The chain uses TRBV20-1 and TRBJ1-1, with no clear D. Trimming took 0 bases from V and 1 from J, leaving 9 bases between them. This CDR3 has 14 amino acids. In germline, CDR1 is DFQATT, CDR2 SNEGSKA (reference sequence). CDR3 sequence reads: CSARDRQTNTEAFF. As DNA, the CDR3 is TGCAGTGCTAGAGATCGGCAGACGAACACTGAAGCTTTCTTT.

This clonotype was detected ten times or more. The rearrangement joins TRBV5-1 to TRBJ1-6; D not resolved. This CDR3 region has 15 residues. CDR1 SGHRS and CDR2 YFSETQ come from the germline V gene. Trimming shortened V by 1 base and J by 1 base, and 6 bases separated the two germline ends. The CDR3 is CASSLQQSYNSPLHF. The DNA for the CDR3 is TGCGCCAGCAGCTTGCAGCAGTCCTATAATTCACCCCTCCACTTT. The full variable domain, rest sourced from reference TRBV5-1 and TRBJ1-6, is KAGVTQTPRYLIKTRGQQVTLSCSPISGHRSVSWYQQTPGQGLQFLFEYFSETQRNKGNFPGRFSGRQFSNSRSEMNVSTLELGDSALYLCASSLQQSYNSPLHFGNGTRLTVT.

The rearrangement joins TRBV19 to TRBJ1-1; D is undetermined. Trimming shortened V by 4 bases and J by 9 bases, and 21 bases separated the two germline ends. Germline lookup yields CDR1 LNHDA and CDR2 SQIVND (reference sequence). CDR3 length equals 15 residues. The CDR3 nucleotides are TGTGCCAGTAGTAGTAAGGCCGCCGGAGAACCAAAAGCTTTCTTT. Its protein product is CASSSKAAGEPKAFF.

There are a few counts of this clonotype. The chain's CDR3 is CASSSRGQPYEQYF. The CDR3 bases are TGTGCCAGCAGCTCAAGGGGACAGCCCTACGAGCAGTACTTC. This rearrangement joins TRBV11-3 to TRBJ2-7; the match to TRBD1 covers 7 bases. The CDR3 is 14 residues long. Per the germline V gene, CDR1 is SGHNT and CDR2 is YENEEA. After removal of 4 bases from V and 2 bases from J, the junction contained 5 bases not matched to a gene.

The chain is built from TRBV7-2 and TRBJ1-1; D uncertain. There are 13 residues in the CDR3. V lost 5 bases and J 13 bases, leaving 20 bases between the germline ends. Germline V gene lookup returns CDR1 SGHTA and CDR2 FQGNSA. CDR3 DNA: TGTGCCAGCAGCCCCCCCGGAGAGGATAAAGGTTTCTTT. It codes for CASSPPGEDKGFF.

The V and J genes are TRBV12-3 or TRBV12-4 and TRBJ1-5; D not certain. The CDR3 sequence is 14 residues long. V gave up 6 bases and J gave up 0 bases, with 9 bases separating them. The CDR3 region is CASSAEHSNQPQHF. The CDR3 coding sequence is TGTGCCAGCAGCGCGGAACATAGCAATCAGCCCCAGCATTTT.

This clonotype came up a few times. The chain links TRBV7-2 to TRBJ2-2, with 8 bases matching TRBD1. The CDR3 sequence is 14 residues long. Germline V gene sequence: CDR1 SGHTA, CDR2 FQGNSA. J lost 7 bases, V lost 5 bases, and 6 bases had no gene match. CDR3 in amino acids: CASSQQGGDGELFF. The CDR3 DNA sequence: TGTGCCAGCAGCCAACAGGGGGGCGACGGGGAGCTGTTTTTT.

This clonotype was detected many times. The V and J genes are TRBV7-9 and TRBJ1-4; 7 nucleotides line up with TRBD1. V lost 6 bases to trimming and J lost 4 bases; unmatched junction nucleotides: 5. Germline V gives CDR1 SEHNR, CDR2 FQNEAQ (reference sequence). The CDR3 totals 14 residues. This CDR3 reads CASRDNRGNEKLFF. CDR3 DNA: TGTGCCAGCAGAGATAACAGGGGTAATGAAAAACTGTTTTTT.

This clonotype was counted between two and nine times. This chain uses TRBV29-1 with TRBJ2-5; tentatively, D is TRBD1 (7 bases). The CDR3 is made up of 14 amino acids. The V gene's germline CDR1 is SQVTM and CDR2 ANQGSEA. Trimming removed 0 bases at V and 4 bases at J, with 12 bases between. The DNA for the CDR3 is TGCAGCGTTGAAGAACAGGGGCGGGGAGAGACCCAGTACTTC. Protein sequence: CSVEEQGRGETQYF.

The chain combines TRBV9 with TRBJ1-4, with 9 nucleotides matching TRBD1. The CDR3 is made up of 14 amino acids. Germline loops: CDR1 SGDLS, CDR2 YYNGEE. The V and J ends lost 2 bases and 8 bases, in that order; junction bases with no gene match: 4. The CDR3 loop reads CASSVTGGSEKLFF. Here the CDR3 DNA reads TGTGCCAGCAGCGTCACAGGGGGCTCGGAAAAACTGTTTTTT.

In its sample, this clonotype was seen a few times. J is TRBJ1-6 and V is TRBV5-1; 8 nucleotides agree with TRBD1. This CDR3 spans 14 amino acids. After removal of 4 bases from V and 5 bases from J, the junction contained 2 bases not matched to a gene. Germline V CDR1 and CDR2: SGHRS, YFSETQ. This chain's CDR3 is CASSRGQDNSPLHF. DNA for the CDR3: TGCGCCAGCAGCCGGGGACAGGATAATTCACCCCTCCACTTT.

This clonotype was counted only a few times. The rearrangement links TRBV20-1 to TRBJ2-4, with D possibly matching TRBD1 (5 bases). Germline CDR1 and CDR2: DFQATT and SNEGSKA (reference sequence). The CDR3 loop spans 15 amino acids. V was shortened by 4 bases and J by 0 bases, with 13 bases between the two germline ends. CDR3 bases: TGCAGTGCTACCGCAGGGTCCGGAGCCAAAAACATTCAGTACTTC. This codes for CSATAGSGAKNIQYF.

The chain is built from TRBV7-9 and TRBJ1-4, with 8 nucleotides matching TRBD1. This CDR3 spans 16 amino acids. CDR1 SEHNR and CDR2 FQNEAQ come from the germline V gene (reference sequence). The V segment lost 5 bases and the J segment 8 bases; nucleotides outside the gene matches: 13. The chain's CDR3 is CASSRPSGRGREKLFF. In DNA, the CDR3 is TGTGCCAGCAGCCGACCCTCGGGCAGGGGGCGCGAAAAACTGTTTTTT.

This clonotype has a handful of counts. At one end, the junction sequence differs from germline, possibly due to a read error. The genes are TRBV5-1 and TRBJ1-2, with D perhaps TRBD1 (6 bases). This CDR3 comprises 15 residues. Per the germline V gene, CDR1 is SGHRS and CDR2 is YFSETQ. The CDR3 nucleotides are TGCGCCAGCAGATTGGATCCAGGGGAGGTCCAAAGCTACACCTTC. Protein: CASRLDPGEVQSYTF. Combining the CDR3 with reference TRBV5-1 and TRBJ1-2 gives the whole variable domain KAGVTQTPRYLIKTRGQQVTLSCSPISGHRSVSWYQQTPGQGLQFLFEYFSETQRNKGNFPGRFSGRQFSNSRSEMNVSTLELGDSALYLCASRLDPGEVQSYTFGSGTRLTVV.

The gene calls are TRBV18 and TRBJ2-2; weak D call: TRBD2 (6 bases). This CDR3 comprises 15 residues. The V end lost 0 bases, the J end lost 3 bases, and 8 bases lay between the germline ends. From germline, CDR1 is KGHSH and CDR2 LQKENI. The DNA for the CDR3 is TGTGCCAGCTCACCACCGCGCGGGGACACCGGGGAGCTGTTTTTT. As protein: CASSPPRGDTGELFF.

The chain uses TRBV6-2 or TRBV6-3 and TRBJ2-2, with TRBD1 matching over 7 bases. The CDR3 has 15 residues. Per the germline V gene, CDR1 is MNHEY and CDR2 is SVGEGT. With 2 bases clipped from V and 5 bases from J, the junction kept 5 bases outside the gene matches. The CDR3 DNA reads as TGTGCCAGCAGTTACCATTACAGGGGAACCGGGGAGCTGTTTTTT. It codes for CASSYHYRGTGELFF.

This clonotype was picked up a small number of times. V is TRBV5-1 and J is TRBJ1-1; 11 bases match TRBD1. The V gene end was trimmed by 4 bases and the J gene end by 5 bases; junction bases not matched to a gene: 4. Germline CDR1 reads SGHRS; CDR2 reads YFSETQ. The CDR3 extends over 14 amino acids. The CDR3 is CASSVGQGGTEAFF. The DNA for the CDR3 is TGCGCCAGCAGCGTGGGACAGGGGGGGACTGAAGCTTTCTTT.